What follows are 30 T cell receptor beta chains derived from one specimen sequenced in a study of T-cell reconstitution after alpha-beta-depleted transplantation in children. Unique molecular identifiers were used to barcode this TCRbeta library. TCRdb reprocessed the PCR reads via MiXCR and lists one record per CDR3 protein. Of about 510,000 distinct CDR3 sequences in the sample, over 9.5% were seen once. Sequenced here: PBMCs, mostly from graft donor cells, sampled 180 days after TCRalphabeta/CD19-depleted stem cell transplant. The receptors stem from a female patient between 2 and 15 years old who had a stem cell transplant for aplastic anemia, so the T cells may come from the graft donor.

This clonotype was found a few times. J is TRBJ1-1 and V is TRBV12-3 or TRBV12-4; perhaps TRBD1 as D (5 bases). Trimming took off 3 bases at V and 2 bases at J, with 22 bases between the two ends. This CDR3 is built from 18 residues. In DNA, the CDR3 is TGTGCCAGCAGTTTTTATCACCGGGACCAAACGGGTAACACTGAAGCTTTCTTT. This sequence encodes CASSFYHRDQTGNTEAFF.

V is TRBV3-1 and J is TRBJ2-1, with 8 positions matching TRBD2. This CDR3 comprises 16 residues. From germline, CDR1 is LGHDT and CDR2 YNNKEL (reference sequence). V gave up 6 bases and J gave up 6 bases; unmatched junction bases: 13. CDR3 sequence reads: CASRRGAELAANEQFF. DNA of the CDR3: TGTGCCAGCAGGCGGGGGGCTGAACTAGCGGCCAATGAGCAGTTCTTC.

The chain employs TRBV29-1 and TRBJ2-3, with D possibly being TRBD1 or TRBD2 (5 bases each). CDR3 length equals 14 residues. Germline V gene lookup returns CDR1 SQVTM and CDR2 ANQGSEA. V was clipped by 7 bases and J by 1 base, with 15 bases between them. CDR3 loop: CSASGTGGTDTQYF. The CDR3 coding sequence is TGCAGCGCCTCGGGGACCGGAGGCACAGATACGCAGTATTTT.

This rearrangement joins TRBV6-1 to TRBJ2-1; 9 positions match TRBD1. The CDR3 is made up of 14 amino acids. The ends lost 7 bases at V and 1 base at J; junction bases unmatched: 2. Looked up from germline, CDR1 is MNHNS and CDR2 is SASEGT. The CDR3 spells CASNGQGSYNEQFF. DNA for the CDR3: TGTGCCAGCAATGGACAGGGGTCCTACAATGAGCAGTTCTTC.

The chain employs TRBV3-1 and TRBJ1-4; 7 bases align to TRBD1. Germline assignment: CDR1 LGHDT and CDR2 YNNKEL (reference sequence). Losses at the gene ends were 4 bases for V and 5 bases for J; bases not matched to a gene: 7. The CDR3 runs to 15 residues. DNA for the CDR3: TGTGCCAGCAGCCCCCACGACAGGGAGAATGAAAAACTGTTTTTT. Residues: CASSPHDRENEKLFF. The complete variable domain, with remaining parts taken from reference TRBV3-1 and TRBJ1-4, reads DTAVSQTPKYLVTQMGNDKSIKCEQNLGHDTMYWYKQDSKKFLKIMFSYNNKELIINETVPNRFSPKSPDKAHLNLHINSLELGDSAVYFCASSPHDRENEKLFFGSGTQLSVL.

This clonotype has ten or more counts. CDR3 nucleotides: TGTGCCAGCAGTTTAGTGGCGGGCGAGCAGTACGTC. Translating gives CASSLVAGEQYV. The genes are TRBV12-3 or TRBV12-4 and TRBJ2-7, with D possibly TRBD2 on 5 matching bases. The V gene lost 1 base and the J gene lost 6 bases, with 7 bases spanning the gap. The CDR3 sequence is 12 residues long.

In its sample, this clonotype was seen many times. The chain couples TRBV6-1 to TRBJ2-1, with D tentatively TRBD1 (6 bases). The V end was cut by 5 bases, the J end by 4 bases, with 9 bases between. The germline V gene encodes CDR1 MNHNS and CDR2 SASEGT. The CDR3 totals 13 residues. The CDR3, as DNA: TGTGCCAGCAGTCAGGGGATGTACAATGAGCAGTTCTTC. Encoded protein: CASSQGMYNEQFF.

This clonotype has at least ten counts. J is TRBJ1-1 and V is TRBV10-3, with D possibly TRBD1 on 5 matching bases. CDR3 size: 14 residues. With 0 bases removed from V and 4 bases from J, the gap between germline ends came to 9 bases. Germline values: CDR1 ENHRY, CDR2 SYGVKD. The CDR3 spells CAISESGGGTEAFF. The CDR3 nucleotides read TGTGCCATCAGTGAGTCCGGCGGGGGCACTGAAGCTTTCTTT.

This clonotype was counted only a few times. This chain uses TRBV28 with TRBJ1-2; D might be TRBD1 (5 bases). V was clipped by 6 bases and J by 6 bases, with 11 bases between them. The CDR3 is 12 amino acids. Germline V CDR1 and CDR2: MDHEN, SYDVKM. In DNA, the CDR3 is TGTGCCAGCAGGGGGACGGTTGATGGCTACACCTTC. Translation: CASRGTVDGYTF.

This clonotype was counted only a few times. As DNA, the CDR3 is TGTGCCAGCAGTGCCCGGACAGGGGATACTGAAGCTTTCTTT. This gives the protein CASSARTGDTEAFF. The chain has TRBV25-1 and TRBJ1-1; 9 nucleotides align to TRBD1. This CDR3 comprises 14 residues. J lost 5 bases, V lost 4 bases, and 5 bases had no gene match. The germline gives CDR1 MGHDK, CDR2 SYGVNS.

This sequence joins TRBV5-1 and TRBJ2-3, with D perhaps matching TRBD2 (6 bases). V was cut by 5 bases and J by 3 bases, with 13 bases left in between. Germline CDR1 reads SGHRS; CDR2 reads YFSETQ. The CDR3 is made up of 14 amino acids. The CDR3 nucleotides are TGCGCCAGCAGGGAAGGGAGGAGGACAGATACGCAGTATTTT. This translates into CASREGRRTDTQYF.

The V and J genes are TRBV20-1 and TRBJ2-7, with TRBD2 matching 15 bases. Germline trimming cut 4 bases from V and 5 bases from J; bases unmatched to any gene: 15. This CDR3 is built from 18 residues. Looked up from germline, CDR1 is DFQATT and CDR2 is SNEGSKA (reference sequence). CDR3 in DNA: TGCAGTGCTAATATCTACAGACCGGGACTAGCGGGAGGCAACGAGCAGTACGTC. This gives the protein CSANIYRPGLAGGNEQYV.

The rearrangement uses TRBV28 and TRBJ2-7; D ambiguous. The germline V gene encodes CDR1 MDHEN and CDR2 SYDVKM. The CDR3 has 11 amino acids. Trimming cost V 3 bases and J 6 bases, with 6 bases left between them. For the CDR3, the DNA is TGTGCCAGCAGTTTTCGTGGCGAGCAGTACTTC. Translated, it gives CASSFRGEQYF.

This clonotype was detected a few times. This chain links TRBV11-2 with TRBJ2-6; D might be TRBD2 (5 bases). V was cut by 5 bases and J by 2 bases, with 19 bases left in between. This CDR3 region has 18 residues. Germline V gene sequence: CDR1 SGHAT, CDR2 FQNNGV. DNA for the CDR3: TGTGCCAGCAGCAGAAAGAGTCTAGCTTCTACTGGGGCCAACGTCCTGACTTTC. Translated, it gives CASSRKSLASTGANVLTF. The complete variable domain, with remaining parts taken from reference TRBV11-2 and TRBJ2-6, reads EAGVAQSPRYKIIEKRQSVAFWCNPISGHATLYWYQQILGQGPKLLIQFQNNGVVDDSQLPKDRFSAERLKGVDSTLKIQPAKLEDSAVYLCASSRKSLASTGANVLTFGAGSRLTVL.

This clonotype has more than one count but fewer than ten. The chain uses TRBV9 and TRBJ1-3; perhaps TRBD1 as D (6 bases). The germline gives CDR1 SGDLS, CDR2 YYNGEE. CDR3 length equals 16 residues. Trimming took off 3 bases at V and 0 bases at J, with 13 bases between the two ends. The CDR3 loop reads CASSGLTGHSGNTIYF. The CDR3 nucleotides read TGTGCCAGCAGCGGGCTGACAGGTCACTCTGGAAACACCATATATTTT.

In this sample, this clonotype turned up many times. The chain uses TRBV28 and TRBJ2-2, with 8 bases that match TRBD1. The V gene's germline CDR1 is MDHEN and CDR2 SYDVKM. There are 15 residues in the CDR3. With 8 bases clipped from V and 0 bases from J, the junction kept 5 bases outside the gene matches. The CDR3 region is CASGLDRANTGELFF. The CDR3 nucleotides read TGTGCCAGCGGATTGGACAGGGCGAACACCGGGGAGCTGTTTTTT.

Only a few counts were recorded for this clonotype. The chain is built from TRBV5-1 and TRBJ2-5; D unresolved. Germline CDR1 reads SGHRS; CDR2 reads YFSETQ. The V gene lost 1 base and the J gene lost 5 bases, with 9 bases spanning the gap. This CDR3 spans 13 amino acids. The CDR3 is CASSLRASETQYF. The CDR3, as DNA: TGCGCCAGCAGCTTGCGCGCATCGGAGACCCAGTACTTC.

V usage is TRBV4-1 and J usage is TRBJ2-1; 8 bases agree with TRBD2. Germline CDR1 reads MGHRA; CDR2 reads YSYEKL. CDR3 length: 15 residues. V gave up 0 bases and J gave up 5 bases; unmatched junction bases: 3. The CDR3 nucleotides read TGCGCCAGCAGCCAAGATAGGACTAGCAACAATGAGCAGTTCTTC. It is translated as CASSQDRTSNNEQFF.

CDR3 nucleotides: TGTGCCAGCAGCTTAATGCGGGGGACAGGGGCCACAGGGGAGACCCAGTACTTC. This gives the protein CASSLMRGTGATGETQYF. The rearrangement joins TRBV7-8 to TRBJ2-5; TRBD1 matches 10 bases. Germline trimming cut 2 bases from V and 5 bases from J; bases unmatched to any gene: 14. CDR1 is SGHVS and CDR2 is FQNEAQ in the germline V gene. The CDR3 has 18 amino acids.

The chain combines TRBV7-8 with TRBJ1-6; no reliable D call. The CDR3 extends over 14 amino acids. Trimming took 5 bases from V and 10 from J, leaving 15 bases between them. The germline V gene has CDR1 SGHVS and CDR2 FQNEAQ. CDR3 in DNA: TGTGCCAGCAGCCTATTTTTTGGGGAGTCACCCCTCCACTTT. Translation gives CASSLFFGESPLHF.

This clonotype was recorded once. The chain uses TRBV6-1 and TRBJ2-2; tentatively, D is TRBD1 or TRBD2 (8 bases each). Trimming took off 8 bases at V and 6 bases at J, with 31 bases between the two ends. The CDR3 covers 19 residues. CDR1 and CDR2 (germline): MNHNS, SASEGT. The CDR3 DNA reads as TGTGCCAGCGCCACAGGGGGTCCTGCAGTAGCGGGATTCTCCGGGGAGCTGTTTTTT. Amino acid sequence: CASATGGPAVAGFSGELFF.

Note on this clonotype: At one end the junction does not follow the germline gene, possibly because of a read error. The chain uses TRBV9 and TRBJ2-7, with 7 bases aligning to TRBD1. This CDR3 spans 15 amino acids. Germline V CDR1 and CDR2: SGDLS, YYNGEE. CDR3 sequence reads: CGSSVGRGGGYEQYF. Written as DNA, the CDR3 is TGTGGCAGCAGCGTAGGACGAGGGGGCGGCTACGAGCAGTACTTC. Full variable domain (outside the CDR3, taken from reference TRBV9 and TRBJ2-7): DSGVTQTPKHLITATGQRVTLRCSPRSGDLSVYWYQQSLDQGLQFLIQYYNGEERAKGNILERFSAQQFPDLHSELNLSSLELGDSALYFCGSSVGRGGGYEQYFGPGTRLTVT.

J is TRBJ2-5 and V is TRBV9, with D perhaps TRBD2 (6 bases). V lost 0 bases and J 5 bases, leaving 17 bases between the germline ends. The CDR3 loop spans 16 amino acids. Germline V gene lookup returns CDR1 SGDLS and CDR2 YYNGEE. CDR3 in amino acids: CASSVALGGISETQYF. In DNA form, the CDR3 reads TGTGCCAGCAGCGTAGCTCTCGGGGGAATTTCGGAGACCCAGTACTTC.

A few counts support this clonotype. The gene calls are TRBV10-2 and TRBJ2-7; D may be TRBD1 (6 bases). V shed 4 bases and J shed 5 bases, with 12 bases lying between them. CDR3 size: 13 residues. The V gene's germline CDR1 is WSHSY and CDR2 SAAADI. The CDR3 region has the DNA TGCGCCAGCAGTGTAAGGGGGATGGACGAGCAGTACGTC. Translated, it gives CASSVRGMDEQYV.

In this sample, this clonotype turned up a few times. The chain joins TRBV28 to TRBJ1-1; 9 positions match TRBD1. Germline V CDR1 and CDR2: MDHEN, SYDVKM. The V gene end was trimmed by 6 bases and the J gene end by 7 bases; junction bases not matched to a gene: 12. This CDR3 is 15 amino acids long. The CDR3, as DNA: TGTGCCAGCAGCCGGGGGGGACAGGGACATTATGAAGCTTTCTTT. It translates to CASSRGGQGHYEAFF.

This clonotype has at least ten counts. The V and J genes are TRBV6-2 or TRBV6-3 and TRBJ2-7; D is undetermined. The CDR3 runs to 14 residues. CDR1 is MNHEY and CDR2 is SVGEGT in the germline V gene. V lost 2 bases and J 1 base, leaving 9 bases between the germline ends. CDR3 bases: TGTGCCAGCAGTTACCCAGCTAGTTCCTACGAGCAGTACTTC. It codes for CASSYPASSYEQYF.

This clonotype was seen only a few times. The chain has TRBV4-2 and TRBJ2-2; D might be TRBD2 (6 bases). Germline V gene sequence: CDR1 LGHNA, CDR2 YNFKEQ. The CDR3 loop spans 17 amino acids. The ends were cut back, 1 base at V and 8 bases at J, with 20 bases in the middle. CDR3 sequence: CASSQGPSSSGTGELFF. CDR3 nucleotide sequence: TGTGCCAGCAGCCAAGGGCCCTCTAGCTCGGGGACTGGGGAGCTGTTTTTT.

In this sample, this clonotype turned up many times. This chain connects TRBV28 to TRBJ2-3; D call uncertain. V was pared by 4 bases and J by 1 base, with 12 bases between. The CDR3 totals 15 residues. CDR1 is MDHEN and CDR2 is SYDVKM in the germline V gene. CDR3 amino acids: CASSWSQPGTDTQYF. The CDR3 DNA follows: TGTGCCAGCAGTTGGAGCCAGCCGGGCACAGATACGCAGTATTTT.

The genes are TRBV7-2 and TRBJ2-1, with D possibly being TRBD2 (5 bases). CDR1 and CDR2 from the germline V gene are SGHTA and FQGNSA. Between the trimmed V and J ends, which lost 4 bases and 9 bases, there was a span of 13 bases. CDR3 length equals 13 residues. In DNA form, the CDR3 reads TGTGCCAGCAGCTCCAGTCCTGAGGGTGAGCAGTTCTTC. Translated: CASSSSPEGEQFF.

This clonotype turned up a few times. The CDR3 sequence: CASSTGQYEQYF. Here the CDR3 DNA reads TGCGCCAGCAGCACGGGACAGTACGAGCAGTACTTC. This rearrangement joins TRBV5-1 to TRBJ2-7; TRBD1 agrees at 7 bases. V lost 4 bases and J lost 4; bases outside the gene matches: 2. This CDR3 region has 12 residues. Germline CDR1 reads SGHRS; CDR2 reads YFSETQ.